The rows below give T cell receptor beta chains drawn from one sample of a study of T cells in Graves' hyperthyroidism and ophthalmopathy. TCRdb analysed the multiplex PCR reads with MiXCR anew, one entry per CDR3 protein. The sample contains about 710,000 distinct CDR3 sequences, roughly 15% of which appear only once. The sequenced material came from blood. The source is a man aged 18 to 35 with Graves' hyperthyroidism. The CDR3 runs from the conserved cysteine through the conserved F or W. Each record gives: CDR3 DNA, CDR3 protein, V gene, J gene, clone size, D gene. D genes are given only for firm matches. Some rows mark clone size as missing; the rest say once, few, many or name a class of expanded clone.

TGTGCTAGTGGTTTGGTACAGGGGAACACCGGGGAGCTGTTTTTT,CASGLVQGNTGELFF,TRBV12-5,TRBJ2-2,few,NA
TGTGCCAGCAGCTTAGGCTCAATCTCCTACAATGAGCAGTTCTTC,CASSLGSISYNEQFF,TRBV11-1,TRBJ2-1,many,NA
TGTGCCAGCAGCCTATGGGACAGGGCCACTGAAGCTTTCTTT,CASSLWDRATEAFF,TRBV3-1,TRBJ1-1,many,TRBD1
TGCAGTGCTAGTGATCCCAGGGGAGGGCAAGAGACCCAGTACTTC,CSASDPRGGQETQYF,TRBV20-1,TRBJ2-5,many,NA
TGTGCCAGCAGGGGACAGGGGAGAAACACCATATATTTT,CASRGQGRNTIYF,TRBV7-2,TRBJ1-3,NA,TRBD1
TGTGCCAGCCGTGCGGCAGGGGGCTCATTTGGAGCTTTCTTT,CASRAAGGSFGAFF,TRBV27,TRBJ1-1,many,TRBD1
TGTGCCAGCAGCGTATCAGCCAGCTCTGGAAACACCATATATTTT,CASSVSASSGNTIYF,TRBV9,TRBJ1-3,NA,NA
TGTGCCAGCAGCCAAGTGGGGACTGACCATAAAGAGACCCAGTACTTC,CASSQVGTDHKETQYF,TRBV3-1,TRBJ2-5,few,NA
TGTGCCAGCAGCCCCTACGGGCGGGATGGCTACACCTTC,CASSPYGRDGYTF,TRBV7-2,TRBJ1-2,NA,NA
TGCAGTGCCCAGACGACAGGGGGCGAGCAGTACTTC,CSAQTTGGEQYF,TRBV20-1,TRBJ2-7,many,TRBD1
TGTGCCAGCAGCGTATCTAGCGGCACAGATACGCAGTATTTT,CASSVSSGTDTQYF,TRBV9,TRBJ2-3,few,NA
TGTGCCACCAGTGGTCAGGGGGACGGCGTGAACACCGGGGAGCTGTTTTTT,CATSGQGDGVNTGELFF,TRBV24-1,TRBJ2-2,once,TRBD1